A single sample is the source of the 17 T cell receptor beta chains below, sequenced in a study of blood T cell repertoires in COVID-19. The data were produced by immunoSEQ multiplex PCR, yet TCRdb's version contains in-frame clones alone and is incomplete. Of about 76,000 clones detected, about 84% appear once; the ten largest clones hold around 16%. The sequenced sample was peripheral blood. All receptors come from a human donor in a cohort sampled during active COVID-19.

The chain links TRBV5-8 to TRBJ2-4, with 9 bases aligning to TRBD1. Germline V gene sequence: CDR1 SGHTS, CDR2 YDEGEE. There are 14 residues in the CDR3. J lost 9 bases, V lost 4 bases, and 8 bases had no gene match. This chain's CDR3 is CASSPRTGAGIQYF. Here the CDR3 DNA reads TGTGCCAGCAGCCCCCGGACAGGGGCGGGCATTCAGTACTTC.

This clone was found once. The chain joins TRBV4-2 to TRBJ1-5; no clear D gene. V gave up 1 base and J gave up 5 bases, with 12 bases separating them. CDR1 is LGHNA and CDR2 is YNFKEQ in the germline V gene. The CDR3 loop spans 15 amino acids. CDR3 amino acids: CASSQAGNGDQPQHF. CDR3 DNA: TGTGCCAGCAGCCAAGCAGGAAACGGGGATCAGCCCCAGCATTTT.

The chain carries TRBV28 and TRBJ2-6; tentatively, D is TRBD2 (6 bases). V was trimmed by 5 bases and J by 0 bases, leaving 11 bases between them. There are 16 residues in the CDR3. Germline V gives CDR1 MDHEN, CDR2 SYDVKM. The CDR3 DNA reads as TGTGCCAGCAGTCCCCCGGGAGCCTCTGGGGCCAACGTCCTGACTTTC. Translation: CASSPPGASGANVLTF. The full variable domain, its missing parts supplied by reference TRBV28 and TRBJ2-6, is DVKVTQSSRYLVKRTGEKVFLECVQDMDHENMFWYRQDPGLGLRLIYFSYDVKMKEKGDIPEGYSVSREKKERFSLILESASTNQTSMYLCASSPPGASGANVLTFGAGSRLTVL.

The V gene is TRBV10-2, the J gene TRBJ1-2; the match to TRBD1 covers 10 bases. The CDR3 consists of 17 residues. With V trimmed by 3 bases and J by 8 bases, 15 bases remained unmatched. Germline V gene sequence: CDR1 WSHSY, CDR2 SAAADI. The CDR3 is CASSERPGTGALRGYTF. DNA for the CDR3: TGCGCCAGCAGTGAACGGCCCGGGACAGGGGCATTGAGGGGCTACACCTTC.

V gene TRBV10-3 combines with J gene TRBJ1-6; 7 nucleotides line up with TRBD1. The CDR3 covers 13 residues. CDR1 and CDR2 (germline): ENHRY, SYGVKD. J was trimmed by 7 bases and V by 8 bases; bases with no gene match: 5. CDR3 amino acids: CAIRTGENSPLHF. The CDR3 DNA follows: TGTGCCATCCGTACAGGGGAGAATTCACCCCTCCACTTT.

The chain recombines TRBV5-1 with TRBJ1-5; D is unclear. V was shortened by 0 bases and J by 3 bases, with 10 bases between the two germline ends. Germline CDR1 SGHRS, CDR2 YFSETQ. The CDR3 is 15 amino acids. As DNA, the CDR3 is TGCGCCAGCAGCTTGGCGGGTCAGTACAATCAGCCCCAGCATTTT. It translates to CASSLAGQYNQPQHF.

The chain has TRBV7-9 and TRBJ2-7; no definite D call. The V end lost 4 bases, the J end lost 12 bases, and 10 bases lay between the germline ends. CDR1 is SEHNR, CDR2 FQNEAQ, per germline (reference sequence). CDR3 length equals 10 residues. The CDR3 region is CASSYRCPYF. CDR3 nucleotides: TGTGCCAGCAGCTATAGATGCCCGTACTTC.

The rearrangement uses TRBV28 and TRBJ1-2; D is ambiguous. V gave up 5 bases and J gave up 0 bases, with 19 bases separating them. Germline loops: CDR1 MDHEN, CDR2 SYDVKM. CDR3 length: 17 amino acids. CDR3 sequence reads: CASSPFGRGSANYGYTF. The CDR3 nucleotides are TGTGCCAGCAGTCCTTTCGGACGGGGATCAGCTAACTATGGCTACACCTTC.

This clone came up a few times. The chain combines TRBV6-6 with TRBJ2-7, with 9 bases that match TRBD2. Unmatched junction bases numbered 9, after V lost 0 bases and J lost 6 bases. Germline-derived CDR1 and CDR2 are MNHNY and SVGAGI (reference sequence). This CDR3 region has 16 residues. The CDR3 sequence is CASSYSGAGGPGEQYF. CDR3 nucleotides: TGTGCCAGCAGTTACTCGGGGGCGGGAGGGCCTGGCGAGCAGTACTTC.

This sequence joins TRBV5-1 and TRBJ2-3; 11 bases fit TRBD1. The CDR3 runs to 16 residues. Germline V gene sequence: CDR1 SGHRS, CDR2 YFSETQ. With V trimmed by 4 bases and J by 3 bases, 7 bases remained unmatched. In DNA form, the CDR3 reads TGCGCCAGCAGCATAGCCGGGACAGGGGGTACAGATACGCAGTATTTT. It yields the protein CASSIAGTGGTDTQYF. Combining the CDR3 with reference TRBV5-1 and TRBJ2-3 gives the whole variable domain KAGVTQTPRYLIKTRGQQVTLSCSPISGHRSVSWYQQTPGQGLQFLFEYFSETQRNKGNFPGRFSGRQFSNSRSEMNVSTLELGDSALYLCASSIAGTGGTDTQYFGPGTRLTVL.

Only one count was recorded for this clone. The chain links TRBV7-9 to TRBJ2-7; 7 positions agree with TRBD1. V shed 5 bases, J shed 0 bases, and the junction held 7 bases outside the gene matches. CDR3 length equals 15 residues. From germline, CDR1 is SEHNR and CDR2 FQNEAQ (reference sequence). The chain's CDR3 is CASSKTGQSSYEQYF. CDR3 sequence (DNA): TGTGCCAGCAGCAAGACAGGGCAGAGCTCCTACGAGCAGTACTTC.

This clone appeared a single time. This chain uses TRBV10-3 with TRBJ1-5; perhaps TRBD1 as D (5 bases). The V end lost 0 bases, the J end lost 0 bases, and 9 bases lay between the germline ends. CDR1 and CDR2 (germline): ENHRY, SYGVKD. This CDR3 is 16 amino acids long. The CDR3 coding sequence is TGTGCCATCAGTGAGTCGGGGGGGGGTAGCAATCAGCCCCAGCATTTT. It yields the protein CAISESGGGSNQPQHF.

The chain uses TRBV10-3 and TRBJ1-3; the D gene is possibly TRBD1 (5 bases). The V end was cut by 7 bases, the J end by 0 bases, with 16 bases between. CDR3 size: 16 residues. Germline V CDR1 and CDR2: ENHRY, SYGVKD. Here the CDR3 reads CAINPRGGTSGNTIYF. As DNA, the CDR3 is TGTGCCATCAACCCCCGGGGGGGAACCTCTGGAAACACCATATATTTT.

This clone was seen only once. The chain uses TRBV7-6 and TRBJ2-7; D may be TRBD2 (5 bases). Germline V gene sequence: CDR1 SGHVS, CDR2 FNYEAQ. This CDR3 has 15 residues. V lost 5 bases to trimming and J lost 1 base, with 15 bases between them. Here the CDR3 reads CASSESGGHSYEQYF. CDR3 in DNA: TGTGCCAGCAGCGAGAGCGGCGGTCATTCCTACGAGCAGTACTTC. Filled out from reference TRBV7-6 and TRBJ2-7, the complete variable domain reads GAGVSQSPRYKVTKRGQDVALRCDPISGHVSLYWYRQALGQGPEFLTYFNYEAQQDKSGLPNDRFSAERPEGSISTLTIQRTEQRDSAMYRCASSESGGHSYEQYFGPGTRLTVT.

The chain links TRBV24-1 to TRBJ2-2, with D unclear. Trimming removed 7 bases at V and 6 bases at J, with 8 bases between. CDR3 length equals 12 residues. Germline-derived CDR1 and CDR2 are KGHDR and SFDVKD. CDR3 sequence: CATRGSAGELFF. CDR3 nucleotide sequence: TGTGCCACCAGGGGCTCCGCCGGGGAGCTGTTTTTT.

The CDR3 region is CATYRVQEQYF. The CDR3 DNA is TGTGCCACTTACAGGGTGCAAGAGCAGTACTTC. The gene calls are TRBV6-5 and TRBJ2-7; TRBD1 is a possible D gene (6 bases). The germline V and J ends were trimmed by 10 bases and 7 bases, with 14 bases remaining between them. The CDR3 is 11 residues long. Per the germline V gene, CDR1 is MNHEY and CDR2 is SVGAGI.

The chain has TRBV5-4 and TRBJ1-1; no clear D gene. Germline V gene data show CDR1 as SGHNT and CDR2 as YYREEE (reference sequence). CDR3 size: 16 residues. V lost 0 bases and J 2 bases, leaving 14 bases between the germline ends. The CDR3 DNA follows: TGTGCCAGCAGCTTGGGATACGAGAGAGGAAACACTGAAGCTTTCTTT. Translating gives CASSLGYERGNTEAFF.